This T cell receptor beta chain was identified in a study of cytotoxic CD8 clonotypes in ibrutinib-treated CLL. Broader study findings: Baseline levels were approached again at progression, after clonality had risen at ibrutinib response.

Sequencing used immunoSEQ multiplex PCR; TCRdb keeps in-frame clones, though not all of them. The profile covers 300,000 to 400,000 clones, with over 55% appearing a single time and about 6.7% taken by the ten largest. As to this clone: Its antigen is not identified.

Germline values: CDR1 MDHEN, CDR2 SYDVKM. The CDR3 has 14 amino acids. Trimming cost V 7 bases and J 8 bases; bases outside gene matches: 10. Sequenced here: PBMCs, sampled after 36 months of ibrutinib treatment. This sequence joins TRBV28 and TRBJ1-2; 10 bases align to TRBD1. The sequence came from a human donor with chronic lymphocytic leukemia. The CDR3 protein is CASTLTGGAGGYTF. The CDR3 nucleotides are TGTGCCAGCACCCTGACAGGGGGCGCCGGCGGCTACACCTTC.